Listed below are T cell receptor beta chains from one sample, sequenced in a study of glioma-infiltrating T cells after dendritic cell vaccination. Libraries were prepared by immunoSEQ multiplex PCR; TCRdb keeps only in-frame clonotypes and omits some of them. The data show almost 65,000 clones, roughly 80% seen once. Sequenced material: blood, taken before dendritic cell vaccination. The receptor source for this set is a human donor with glioblastoma. Both conserved end residues are part of each CDR3. The D gene is left open where the match is weak. Clone size is stated in some rows and not others, as once, few, many or a class when expanded.

V,size,D,J,CDR3,DNA
TRBV5-1,-,TRBD2,TRBJ2-1,CASSLARGGRYNEQFF,TGCGCCAGCAGCTTGGCTCGGGGGGGACGCTACAATGAGCAGTTCTTC
TRBV5-1,-,-,TRBJ1-1,CASRSNTGGRNTEAFF,TGCGCCAGCAGATCGAATACGGGGGGAAGAAACACTGAAGCTTTCTTT
TRBV6-1,-,TRBD1,TRBJ2-7,CASSEVRGYEQYF,TGTGCCAGCAGTGAGGTCAGGGGGTACGAGCAGTACTTC
TRBV5-1,-,TRBD2,TRBJ2-7,CASSAELAGTSYEQYF,TGCGCCAGCAGCGCCGAACTAGCGGGGACATCCTACGAGCAGTACTTC
TRBV6-6,-,-,TRBJ2-2,CASRGGWVIGELFF,TGTGCCAGCCGAGGGGGATGGGTCATCGGGGAGCTGTTTTTT
TRBV9,-,-,TRBJ1-3,CASSGTNGNTIYF,TGTGCCAGCAGCGGGACAAACGGAAACACCATATATTTT
TRBV5-4,once,-,TRBJ1-1,CASSYNNRVSAFF,TGTGCCAGCAGCTATAACAACCGGGTTTCAGCTTTCTTT
TRBV14,-,-,TRBJ2-7,CASSQVASYEQYF,TGTGCCAGCAGCCAAGTGGCCAGTTACGAGCAGTACTTC
TRBV18,-,TRBD2,TRBJ2-3,CASSPIPLAEFTDTQYF,TGTGCCAGCTCACCAATTCCACTAGCGGAATTCACAGATACGCAGTATTTT
TRBV27,-,-,TRBJ2-7,CASSFSGSYEQYF,TGTGCCAGCAGTTTCAGTGGGAGCTACGAGCAGTACTTC
TRBV11-2,-,-,TRBJ2-1,CASSFSGQEQFF,TGTGCCAGCAGCTTCAGTGGACAAGAACAGTTCTTC
TRBV28,-,TRBD1,TRBJ1-5,CASSFGTGLPRPQHF,TGTGCCAGCAGTTTCGGGACAGGCCTTCCCCGGCCCCAGCATTTT
TRBV11-2,-,-,TRBJ2-2,CASSLVGNTGELFF,TGTGCCAGCAGCTTAGTCGGGAACACCGGGGAGCTGTTTTTT
TRBV6-6,-,TRBD1,TRBJ2-4,CASSYTGGNIQYF,TGTGCCAGCAGTTATACAGGGGGAAACATTCAGTACTTC
TRBV4-2,-,-,TRBJ1-2,CASSQDRGGYTF,TGTGCCAGCAGCCAAGATAGGGGAGGCTACACCTTC
TRBV5-1,-,TRBD1,TRBJ2-7,CASRGQADSYEQYF,TGCGCCAGCAGAGGACAGGCGGACTCCTACGAGCAGTACTTC
TRBV6-5,-,-,TRBJ2-3,CASRTQGADTQYF,TGTGCCAGCAGAACACAGGGCGCAGATACGCAGTATTTT
TRBV28,-,-,TRBJ1-2,CASLSRVPYGYTF,TGTGCCAGCCTTTCCAGGGTCCCCTATGGCTACACCTTC
TRBV7-9,-,TRBD1,TRBJ1-5,CASSPLGTGGPQPQHF,TGTGCCAGCAGCCCACTTGGGACAGGGGGCCCTCAGCCCCAGCATTTT
TRBV7-2,-,TRBD1,TRBJ2-3,CASSRGDRGTTQYF,TGTGCCAGCAGCCGGGGGGACAGGGGGACGACGCAGTATTTT